This T cell receptor (beta chain) was observed in a study of T-cell reconstitution after alpha-beta-depleted transplantation in children. V lost 6 bases, J lost 3 bases, and 17 bases lay in between. The CDR3 is made up of 15 amino acids. Preparing the TCRbeta library involved the use of unique molecular identifiers. TCRdb re-called the PCR reads through MiXCR, storing one row per CDR3 protein. In the table there are about 480,000 distinct CDR3 sequences, around 12% of which are singletons. This receptor was obtained from a human donor who donated a stem cell graft to a child with combined immunodeficiency. Here the sequenced sample was PBMCs from the stem cell graft donor, taken from the stem cell graft. V is TRBV12-3 or TRBV12-4 and J is TRBJ2-5; tentatively, D is TRBD1 or TRBD2 (5 bases each). The DNA for the CDR3 is TGTGCCAGCAGCTTGACGGGGCTAGTGAAAGAGACCCAGTACTTC. Residues: CASSLTGLVKETQYF.